The 32 T cell receptor beta chains presented below share a single source sample, sequenced in a study of blood T cell repertoires in COVID-19 (dated by TCRdb to the early 2020s). Receptor amplification or capture employed the immunoSEQ multiplex PCR assay. Not all clones reach the TCRdb copy of this immuneACCESS table, which keeps in-frame sequences only. Checked studies attribute under half of the gap to unresolved V genes and leave the rest unexplained. Recorded for this sample are about 280,000 clones; roughly nine tenths of them occurred a single time. The top ten clones comprise 2% to 2.5% of the sample. The sample consisted of peripheral blood. These receptors all stem from a man in his fifties with acute or convalescent COVID-19.

Turning to this clone: The same CDR3 arises from other DNA sequences in this sample as well. V gene TRBV18 combines with J gene TRBJ1-1; D possibly corresponds to TRBD1 (6 bases). This CDR3 has 13 residues. Trimming removed 5 bases from V and 2 bases from J, with 9 bases in between. CDR1 is KGHSH and CDR2 is LQKENI in the germline V gene. This CDR3 reads CASSGQRNTEAFF. The CDR3 region has the DNA TGTGCCAGCTCAGGACAGAGAAACACTGAAGCTTTCTTT. Full variable domain (outside the CDR3, taken from reference TRBV18 and TRBJ1-1): NAGVMQNPRHLVRRRGQEARLRCSPMKGHSHVYWYRQLPEEGLKFMVYLQKENIIDESGMPKERFSAEFPKEGPSILRIQQVVRGDSAAYFCASSGQRNTEAFFGQGTRLTVV.

The V call is TRBV12-5, the J call TRBJ1-2; D perhaps matches TRBD1 (5 bases). The CDR3 consists of 18 residues. Germline values: CDR1 LGHNT, CDR2 FRNRAP. V was shortened by 1 base and J by 4 bases, with 22 bases between the two germline ends. In DNA form, the CDR3 reads TGTGCTAGTGGTTTGGGGCAGGGTCCTTTCCTCTCCCTCTATGGCTACACCTTC. It encodes CASGLGQGPFLSLYGYTF.

This clone was found a few times. The chain employs TRBV5-8 and TRBJ2-7; D unclear. V was shortened by 4 bases and J by 4 bases, with 15 bases between the two germline ends. Germline lookup yields CDR1 SGHTS and CDR2 YDEGEE. The CDR3 covers 14 residues. Here the CDR3 DNA reads TGTGCCAGCAGCCCAGACAACACCCAGTACGAGCAGTACTTC. This gives the protein CASSPDNTQYEQYF.

The chain combines TRBV18 with TRBJ1-1; D gene ambiguous. CDR1 and CDR2 (germline): KGHSH, LQKENI. The CDR3 has 17 amino acids. V was shortened by 3 bases and J by 0 bases, with 17 bases between the two germline ends. CDR3 bases: TGTGCCAGCTCACCTAGTCGGGCGGGTCGGGTGAACACTGAAGCTTTCTTT. It specifies CASSPSRAGRVNTEAFF.

This clone has a single count. The V call is TRBV11-3, the J call TRBJ1-1, with D possibly matching TRBD1 (6 bases). In germline, CDR1 is SGHNT, CDR2 YENEEA. V was shortened by 5 bases and J by 5 bases, with 12 bases between the two germline ends. The CDR3 extends over 13 amino acids. The CDR3 DNA reads as TGTGCCAGCAGCCCGGACAGTAGAACTGAAGCTTTCTTT. It codes for CASSPDSRTEAFF.

The V gene is TRBV10-2, the J gene TRBJ2-2, with 7 nucleotides matching TRBD2. CDR1 WSHSY and CDR2 SAAADI come from the germline V gene. CDR3 length equals 13 residues. V shed 9 bases, J shed 4 bases, and the junction held 5 bases outside the gene matches. The CDR3 loop is CARGSGGTGELFF. CDR3 bases: TGCGCCAGGGGCTCGGGGGGCACCGGGGAGCTGTTTTTT.

The chain links TRBV5-5 to TRBJ2-3; 9 positions match TRBD1. The CDR3 length is 16 residues. The germline V gene encodes CDR1 SGHKS and CDR2 YYEKEE (reference sequence). J lost 2 bases, V lost 4 bases, and 8 bases had no gene match. CDR3: CASSPGTGSFTDTQYF. The CDR3 DNA reads as TGTGCCAGCAGCCCGGGGACAGGGTCGTTCACAGATACGCAGTATTTT.

The chain joins TRBV3-1 (or the pseudogene TRBV3-2) to TRBJ1-4; D unresolved. CDR3 length equals 15 residues. The germline V gene has CDR1 LGHDT and CDR2 YNNKEL (reference sequence). The V gene lost 4 bases and the J gene lost 5 bases, with 14 bases spanning the gap. The CDR3 spells CASSLTTEGNEKLFF. The CDR3 region has the DNA TGTGCCAGCAGCCTAACTACCGAGGGAAATGAAAAACTGTTTTTT.

The V and J genes are TRBV19 and TRBJ1-1, with TRBD1 as a possible D gene (5 bases). The V and J ends lost 4 bases and 6 bases respectively, with 12 bases between them. This CDR3 is 13 amino acids long. Germline V gene sequence: CDR1 LNHDA, CDR2 SQIVND (reference sequence). The CDR3 region is CASSSAGLPEAFF. The DNA for the CDR3 is TGTGCCAGTAGTAGCGCGGGGCTGCCTGAAGCTTTCTTT.

V usage is TRBV7-2 and J usage is TRBJ2-7; TRBD1 might be the D (5 bases). V was clipped by 2 bases and J by 5 bases, with 10 bases between them. The CDR3 is made up of 13 amino acids. Germline V gives CDR1 SGHTA, CDR2 FQGNSA. The CDR3 nucleotides read TGTGCCAGCAGCTTACAGGGTATGAACGAGCAGTACTTC. It is translated as CASSLQGMNEQYF.

This clone was recorded once. This chain connects TRBV20-1 to TRBJ1-2; weak D call: TRBD1 (5 bases). V dropped 6 bases and J dropped 7 bases, with 12 bases sitting between them. Germline CDR1 DFQATT, CDR2 SNEGSKA (reference sequence). The CDR3 spans 11 residues. The CDR3 here is CSARQTPGYTF. In nucleotides, the CDR3 is TGCAGTGCCCGACAGACTCCTGGCTACACCTTC.

CDR3 in amino acids: CASSFSSRESGNTIYF. The DNA of the CDR3 is TGTGCCAGCAGCTTCTCGTCGAGGGAGTCCGGAAACACCATATATTTT. The genes are TRBV7-9 and TRBJ1-3; no firm D call. The CDR3 is 16 amino acids. Germline values: CDR1 SEHNR, CDR2 FQNEAQ (reference sequence). Trimming left V 3 bases short and J 4 bases short, with 16 bases between.

The sample holds many counts of this clone. The chain carries TRBV7-9 and TRBJ2-7; the D gene is possibly TRBD1 (5 bases). CDR1 is SEHNR, CDR2 FQNEAQ, per germline (reference sequence). Trimming pared 1 base from V and 4 bases from J, leaving 11 bases between. The CDR3 loop spans 14 amino acids. CDR3 in amino acids: CASSLGAGLYEQYF. As DNA, the CDR3 is TGTGCCAGCAGCTTAGGGGCAGGGTTATACGAGCAGTACTTC. Based on the CDR3 plus reference TRBV7-9 and TRBJ2-7, the full variable domain is DTGVSQNPRHKITKRGQNVTFRCDPISEHNRLYWYRQTLGQGPEFLTYFQNEAQLEKSRLLSDRFSAERPKGSFSTLEIQRTEQGDSAMYLCASSLGAGLYEQYFGPGTRLTVT.

This sequence joins TRBV7-3 and TRBJ2-5; D not certain. The germline V and J ends were trimmed by 1 base and 5 bases, with 11 bases remaining between them. The CDR3 sequence is 14 residues long. Germline CDR1 reads SGHTA; CDR2 reads FQGTGA. Here the CDR3 reads CASSLIGYEETQYF. DNA for the CDR3: TGTGCCAGCAGCTTAATCGGGTATGAGGAGACCCAGTACTTC.

With regard to this clone: This CDR3 is also generated by other DNA sequences in the sample. The V and J genes are TRBV18 and TRBJ1-2; 7 bases align to TRBD1. CDR1 KGHSH and CDR2 LQKENI come from the germline V gene. The CDR3 contains 13 residues. J gave up 4 bases and V 3 bases, and 2 bases lay outside the gene matches. CDR3 in DNA: TGTGCCAGCTCACCTGACAGGGTCTATGGCTACACCTTC. It specifies CASSPDRVYGYTF.

This rearrangement joins TRBV2 to TRBJ2-3; D uncertain. V lost 3 bases, J lost 8 bases, and 9 bases lay in between. The V gene's germline CDR1 is SNHLY and CDR2 FYNNEI. The CDR3 covers 12 residues. The CDR3 nucleotides are TGTGCCAGCAGTGATGTCGGCGGTACGCAGTATTTT. It yields the protein CASSDVGGTQYF.

This sequence joins TRBV5-5 and TRBJ1-1; TRBD1 matches 8 bases. From germline, CDR1 is SGHKS and CDR2 YYEKEE (reference sequence). Trimming at V came to 0 bases and at J to 7 bases, leaving 5 bases not matched to a gene. This CDR3 contains 14 residues. The CDR3 loop reads CASSLATGAGEAFF. CDR3 DNA: TGTGCCAGCAGCTTGGCGACAGGGGCGGGTGAAGCTTTCTTT.

This clone has just one count. This sequence joins TRBV7-9 and TRBJ2-2; TRBD2 might be the D (6 bases). The V end was cut by 3 bases, the J end by 7 bases, with 15 bases between. The CDR3 is 15 residues long. CDR1 and CDR2 (germline): SEHNR, FQNEAQ (reference sequence). CDR3 sequence reads: CASSFDGGGYGELFF. CDR3 nucleotide sequence: TGTGCCAGCAGCTTTGACGGGGGAGGTTACGGGGAGCTGTTTTTT.

This clone was counted once. Other DNA sequences from this sample encode an identical CDR3 as well. This chain connects TRBV3-1 (or the pseudogene TRBV3-2) to TRBJ1-4; possibly TRBD1 for D (5 bases). CDR1 LGHDT and CDR2 YNNKEL come from the germline V gene (reference sequence). This CDR3 is built from 13 residues. Trimming left V 4 bases short and J 8 bases short, with 11 bases between. The CDR3 nucleotides read TGTGCCAGCAGCCCCACTGGGGGGGAAAAACTGTTTTTT. Translated: CASSPTGGEKLFF.

The sample holds one count of this clone. Distinct nucleotide sequences in the sample also encode this CDR3. The chain combines TRBV7-3 with TRBJ2-7; the D is unclear. V was shortened by 1 base and J by 2 bases, with 6 bases between the two germline ends. This CDR3 contains 13 residues. Germline lookup yields CDR1 SGHTA and CDR2 FQGTGA. CDR3 bases: TGTGCCAGCAGCTTAAACCCAGCCTACGAGCAGTACTTC. Residues: CASSLNPAYEQYF.

The chain combines TRBV18 with TRBJ2-7; possibly TRBD2 for D (5 bases). CDR1 and CDR2 (germline): KGHSH, LQKENI. The CDR3 runs 16 residues. V lost 0 bases, J lost 0 bases, and 12 bases lay in between. The CDR3 DNA follows: TGTGCCAGCTCACCACCTGTAGGACTGAGCTCCTACGAGCAGTACTTC. This encodes CASSPPVGLSSYEQYF. Supplemented by reference TRBV18 and TRBJ2-7, the full variable domain reads NAGVMQNPRHLVRRRGQEARLRCSPMKGHSHVYWYRQLPEEGLKFMVYLQKENIIDESGMPKERFSAEFPKEGPSILRIQQVVRGDSAAYFCASSPPVGLSSYEQYFGPGTRLTVT.

The chain couples TRBV29-1 to TRBJ2-5; the D gene is possibly TRBD2 (6 bases). The CDR3 is made up of 14 amino acids. Germline loops: CDR1 SQVTM, CDR2 ANQGSEA. Between the trimmed V and J ends, which lost 0 bases and 7 bases, there was a span of 15 bases. CDR3 region: CSVEEMAGTGTQYF. In nucleotides, the CDR3 is TGCAGCGTTGAAGAGATGGCGGGGACGGGGACCCAGTACTTC.

The V call is TRBV30, the J call TRBJ2-5; TRBD1 aligns across 7 bases. CDR1 is GTSNPN, CDR2 SVGIG, per germline (reference sequence). Trimming at V came to 4 bases and at J to 4 bases, leaving 3 bases not matched to a gene. This CDR3 contains 12 residues. This chain's CDR3 is CAWNRGSETQYF. DNA for the CDR3: TGTGCCTGGAACAGGGGTTCAGAGACCCAGTACTTC. The complete variable domain, with remaining parts taken from reference TRBV30 and TRBJ2-5, reads SQTIHQWPATLVQPVGSPLSLECTVEGTSNPNLYWYRQAAGRGLQLLFYSVGIGQISSEVPQNLSASRPQDRQFILSSKKLLLSDSGFYLCAWNRGSETQYFGPGTRLLVL.

Here the CDR3 reads CASSQGTSGFEQYF. In DNA, the CDR3 is TGTGCCAGCAGCCAAGGGACTAGTGGGTTCGAGCAGTACTTC. V usage is TRBV4-2 and J usage is TRBJ2-7; 7 bases align to TRBD2. This CDR3 is 14 amino acids long. V lost 1 base, J lost 6 bases, and 6 bases stayed unmatched. Germline-derived CDR1 and CDR2 are LGHNA and YNFKEQ.

The chain is built from TRBV3-1 (or the pseudogene TRBV3-2) and TRBJ1-1, with D unresolved. This CDR3 has 14 residues. From germline, CDR1 is LGHDT and CDR2 YNNKEL (reference sequence). Trimming took off 3 bases at V and 2 bases at J, with 10 bases between the two ends. DNA for the CDR3: TGTGCCAGCAGCCAGGCCCTGATAAACACTGAAGCTTTCTTT. This translates into CASSQALINTEAFF.

This chain links TRBV11-2 with TRBJ1-1, with no clear D. The CDR3 has 14 amino acids. Germline CDR1 is SGHAT and CDR2 is FQNNGV. Trimming cost V 2 bases and J 2 bases, with 9 bases left between them. CDR3 DNA sequence: TGTGCCAGCAGCTTATTCCGGGGAAACACTGAAGCTTTCTTT. This codes for CASSLFRGNTEAFF.

The chain carries TRBV5-1 and TRBJ1-1; D gene ambiguous. Germline V gene sequence: CDR1 SGHRS, CDR2 YFSETQ. Deletions cut 0 bases from V and 4 bases from J, with 10 bases between. The CDR3 has 14 residues. The CDR3 nucleotides are TGCGCCAGCAGCTTGGAGGCCCCGGGCACTGAAGCTTTCTTT. It specifies CASSLEAPGTEAFF. Together with reference TRBV5-1 and TRBJ1-1, the CDR3 gives the full variable domain: KAGVTQTPRYLIKTRGQQVTLSCSPISGHRSVSWYQQTPGQGLQFLFEYFSETQRNKGNFPGRFSGRQFSNSRSEMNVSTLELGDSALYLCASSLEAPGTEAFFGQGTRLTVV.

The chain carries TRBV18 and TRBJ2-2; D possibly corresponds to TRBD1 (6 bases). This CDR3 comprises 16 residues. The V end lost 3 bases, the J end lost 1 base, and 12 bases lay between the germline ends. CDR1 KGHSH and CDR2 LQKENI come from the germline V gene. Here the CDR3 DNA reads TGTGCCAGCTCACCGTTACAGGGTAGGAACACCGGGGAGCTGTTTTTT. Translation gives CASSPLQGRNTGELFF. Full variable domain (outside the CDR3, taken from reference TRBV18 and TRBJ2-2): NAGVMQNPRHLVRRRGQEARLRCSPMKGHSHVYWYRQLPEEGLKFMVYLQKENIIDESGMPKERFSAEFPKEGPSILRIQQVVRGDSAAYFCASSPLQGRNTGELFFGEGSRLTVL.

The V and J genes are TRBV5-6 and TRBJ1-5, with 7 bases that match TRBD1. From germline, CDR1 is SGHDT and CDR2 YYEEEE. The CDR3 has 17 residues. The ends lost 3 bases at V and 6 bases at J; junction bases unmatched: 15. The CDR3 protein is CASSSKLTGRGGQPQHF. In DNA, the CDR3 is TGTGCCAGCAGCTCCAAACTGACAGGGAGAGGAGGTCAGCCCCAGCATTTT.

The genes are TRBV14 and TRBJ1-2; D is uncertain. Trimming cost V 0 bases and J 6 bases, with 17 bases left between them. Germline V gene data show CDR1 as SGHDN and CDR2 as FVKESK. CDR3 size: 16 residues. The CDR3 bases are TGTGCCAGCAGCCAAGATTACACGGGGTTTGCAGATGGCTACACCTTC. Amino acid sequence: CASSQDYTGFADGYTF.

This clone is a singleton in its sample. The chain couples TRBV5-4 to TRBJ2-2; the match to TRBD2 covers 10 bases. Germline values: CDR1 SGHNT, CDR2 YYREEE (reference sequence). V was pared by 4 bases and J by 5 bases, with 8 bases of the junction left unmatched. The CDR3 has 16 amino acids. The CDR3 nucleotides read TGTGCCAGCAGCGAGTCTAGCGGGGGAGGTACCGGGGAGCTGTTTTTT. This gives the protein CASSESSGGGTGELFF.

The rearrangement uses TRBV10-3 and TRBJ2-1, with TRBD2 matching over 8 bases. The V gene end was trimmed by 3 bases and the J gene end by 6 bases; junction bases not matched to a gene: 7. Germline values: CDR1 ENHRY, CDR2 SYGVKD. The CDR3 extends over 15 amino acids. The CDR3 region has the DNA TGTGCCATCAGTGACTCGGGGGGGGCAGTCAATGAGCAGTTCTTC. Amino acids: CAISDSGGAVNEQFF.